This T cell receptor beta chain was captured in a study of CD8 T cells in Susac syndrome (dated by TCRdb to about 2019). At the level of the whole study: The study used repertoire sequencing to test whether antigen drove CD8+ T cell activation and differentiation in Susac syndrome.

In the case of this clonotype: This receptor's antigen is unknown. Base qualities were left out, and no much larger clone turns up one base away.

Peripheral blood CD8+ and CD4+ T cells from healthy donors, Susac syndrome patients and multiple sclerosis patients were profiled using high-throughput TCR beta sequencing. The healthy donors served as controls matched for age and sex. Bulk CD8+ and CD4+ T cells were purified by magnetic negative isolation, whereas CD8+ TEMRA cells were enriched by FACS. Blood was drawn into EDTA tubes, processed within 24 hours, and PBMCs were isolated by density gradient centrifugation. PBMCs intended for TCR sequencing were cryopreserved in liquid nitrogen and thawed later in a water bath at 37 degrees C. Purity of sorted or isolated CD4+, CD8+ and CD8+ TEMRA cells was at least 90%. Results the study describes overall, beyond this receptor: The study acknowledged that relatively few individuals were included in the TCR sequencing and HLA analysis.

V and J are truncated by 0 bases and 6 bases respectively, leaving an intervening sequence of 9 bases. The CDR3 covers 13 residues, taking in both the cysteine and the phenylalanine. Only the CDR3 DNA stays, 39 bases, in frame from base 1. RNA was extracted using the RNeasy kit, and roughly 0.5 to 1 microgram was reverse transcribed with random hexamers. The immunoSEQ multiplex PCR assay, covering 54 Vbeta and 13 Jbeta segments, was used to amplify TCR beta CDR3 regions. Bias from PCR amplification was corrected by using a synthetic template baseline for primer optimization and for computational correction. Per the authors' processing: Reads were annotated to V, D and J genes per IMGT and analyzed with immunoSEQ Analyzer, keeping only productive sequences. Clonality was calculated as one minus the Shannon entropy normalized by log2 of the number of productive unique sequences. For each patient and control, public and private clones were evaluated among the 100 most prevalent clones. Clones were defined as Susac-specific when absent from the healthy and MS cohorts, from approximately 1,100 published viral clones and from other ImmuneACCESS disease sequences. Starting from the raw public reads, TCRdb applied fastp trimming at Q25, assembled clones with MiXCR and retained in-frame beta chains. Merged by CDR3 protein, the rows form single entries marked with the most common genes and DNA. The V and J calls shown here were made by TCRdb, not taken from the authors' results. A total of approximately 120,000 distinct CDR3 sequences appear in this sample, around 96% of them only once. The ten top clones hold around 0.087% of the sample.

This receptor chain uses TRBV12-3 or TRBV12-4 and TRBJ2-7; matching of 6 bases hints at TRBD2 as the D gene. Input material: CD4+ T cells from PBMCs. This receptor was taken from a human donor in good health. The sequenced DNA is TGTGCCAGCAGTTTAGCGGGAGGCGGCGAGCAGTACTTC. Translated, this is CASSLAGGGEQYF.